This T cell receptor (beta chain) was recovered during a study of blood T cells in healthy people across ages. Findings and limits, study-wide: TCR beta diversity correlated strongly with naive T cell percentage. The study found more naive CD4+ cells and higher diversity in long-lived than aged donors.

PBMCs were isolated at a quantity of at least 6 million per sample. The ends were cut back, 0 bases at V and 1 base at J, with 13 bases in the middle. The CDR3 has 16 residues. Germline loops: CDR1 SGHRS, CDR2 YFSETQ. The second PCR ran about 6 to 11 cycles with a sample-barcoded 5' primer and J-beta primers. TCRdb processed the 5' RACE reads anew with MiXCR; each CDR3 protein has one entry. Here the sample spans over a million distinct CDR3 sequences, over 35% being singletons. Only a few counts were recorded for this clonotype. Its antigen is unidentified. Sequenced input: blood. The chain couples TRBV5-1 to TRBJ2-5; tentatively, D is TRBD1 (5 bases). The TCR sequence derives from an older woman in good health. The CDR3 sequence: CASSLGQGFLQETQYF. In DNA form, the CDR3 reads TGCGCCAGCAGCTTGGGGCAGGGCTTCCTCCAAGAGACCCAGTACTTC.